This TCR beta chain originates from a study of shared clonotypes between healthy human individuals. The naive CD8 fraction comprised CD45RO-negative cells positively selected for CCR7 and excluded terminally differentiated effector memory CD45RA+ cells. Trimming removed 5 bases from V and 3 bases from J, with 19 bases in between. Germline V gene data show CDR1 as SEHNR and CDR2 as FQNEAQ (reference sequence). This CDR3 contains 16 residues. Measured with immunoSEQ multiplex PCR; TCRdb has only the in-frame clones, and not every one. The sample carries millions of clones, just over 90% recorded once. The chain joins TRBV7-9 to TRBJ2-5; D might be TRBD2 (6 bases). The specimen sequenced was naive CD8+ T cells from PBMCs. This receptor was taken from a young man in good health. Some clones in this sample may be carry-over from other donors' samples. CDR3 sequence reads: CASSPRRGLTEETQYF. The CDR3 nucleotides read TGTGCCAGCAGCCCCCGGCGGGGTCTAACTGAAGAGACCCAGTACTTC.